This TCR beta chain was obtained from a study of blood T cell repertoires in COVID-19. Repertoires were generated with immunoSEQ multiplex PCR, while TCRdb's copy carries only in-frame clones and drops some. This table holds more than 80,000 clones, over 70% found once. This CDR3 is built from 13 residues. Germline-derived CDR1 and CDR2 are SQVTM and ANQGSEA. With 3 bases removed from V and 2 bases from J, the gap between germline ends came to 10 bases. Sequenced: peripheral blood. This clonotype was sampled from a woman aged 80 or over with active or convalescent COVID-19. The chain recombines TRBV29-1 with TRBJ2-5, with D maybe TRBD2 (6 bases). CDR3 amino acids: CSVDIGGQETQYF. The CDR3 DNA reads TGCAGCGTTGATATTGGAGGGCAAGAGACCCAGTACTTC.